The rows below give T cell receptor beta chains drawn from one sample of a study of shared clonotypes between healthy human individuals. Some clones are missing from TCRdb's copy, which holds only in-frame ones; the method was immunoSEQ multiplex PCR. The sample consists of approximately 240,000 clones, just over 65% of them appearing once. The sample taken for sequencing was memory CD4+ T cells sorted from blood. These receptors were taken from a man under 40 in good health. Both conserved end residues are part of each CDR3. A D gene is named only where the DNA matches it firmly.

. | TRBJ2-5 | TRBV6-6 | CASSYLVGKETQYF
TRBD1 | TRBJ2-1 | TRBV7-6 | CASSLAPGQGTNEQFF
TRBD2 | TRBJ2-1 | TRBV14 | CASSQGLLAGGNYNEQFF
TRBD2 | TRBJ2-5 | TRBV27 | CASSPGDYGETQYF
. | TRBJ1-4 | TRBV5-6 | CASSAGLTNEKLFF
. | TRBJ2-1 | TRBV29-1 | CSVEVLTHEQFF
. | TRBJ1-4 | TRBV5-1 | CASSWQGLHEKLFF
TRBD2 | TRBJ2-7 | TRBV4-1 | CASSLALAGAYEQYF
TRBD2 | TRBJ2-5 | TRBV10-3 | CAIRESGSFETQYF
. | TRBJ2-5 | TRBV5-8 | CASSTPGVKETQYF
. | TRBJ2-5 | TRBV19 | CASSLRDEKETQYF
. | TRBJ1-1 | TRBV28 | CASSWSERAFF
. | TRBJ2-7 | TRBV5-4 | CASSLAGRGSYEQYF
TRBD2 | TRBJ2-3 | TRBV9 | CASSGRLAGSTDTQYF
. | TRBJ1-1 | TRBV19 | CASILNTEAFF
. | TRBJ2-6 | TRBV9 | CASSTFGANVLTF
TRBD1 | TRBJ2-7 | TRBV2 | CASREDRDGNEQYF
. | TRBJ2-5 | TRBV7-6 | CASSLAVDQETQYF
. | TRBJ1-1 | TRBV6-6 | CASSYEEGEAFF